The 17 T cell receptor beta chains presented below share a single source sample, sequenced in a study of neurological immune-mediated disorders. Documented time point: longitudinal time-point 3. TCRdb re-called the 5' RACE reads with MiXCR, one entry per CDR3 protein. The sample carries more than 100,000 distinct CDR3 sequences, 9.5% to 14% recorded once. The sequencing sample was made of PBMCs. All receptors derive from a female donor with HTLV-1-associated myelopathy (HAM/TSP).

This clonotype was seen only once. A read error is possible here, since a much larger clone lies one base away. This rearrangement joins TRBV29-1 to TRBJ2-3; D not certain. There are 12 residues in the CDR3. CDR1 is SQVTM and CDR2 is ANQGSEA in the germline V gene. With 7 bases removed from V and 6 bases from J, the gap between germline ends came to 14 bases. CDR3 sequence (DNA): TGCAGCGCTTCTTCGGGTGCTGATACGCAGTATTTT. Translating it yields CSASSGADTQYF.

This clonotype showed up many times. V is TRBV7-2 and J is TRBJ2-7; 8 bases line up with TRBD1. There are 13 residues in the CDR3. Germline CDR1 and CDR2: SGHTA and FQGNSA. Trimming removed 4 bases from V and 4 bases from J; junction bases left unmatched: 3. As DNA, the CDR3 is TGTGCCAGCAGCTCCCAGGGGGCTTACGAGCAGTACTTC. Translation gives CASSSQGAYEQYF. The full variable domain, completed using reference TRBV7-2 and TRBJ2-7, is GAGVSQSPSNKVTEKGKDVELRCDPISGHTALYWYRQSLGQGLEFLIYFQGNSAPDKSGLPSDRFSAERTGGSVSTLTIQRTQQEDSAVYLCASSSQGAYEQYFGPGTRLTVT.

In this sample, this clonotype turned up many times. The chain recombines TRBV20-1 with TRBJ2-1, with D perhaps given as TRBD1 or TRBD2 (5 bases each). Germline CDR1 is DFQATT and CDR2 is SNEGSKA (reference sequence). This CDR3 is 16 amino acids long. V gave up 5 bases and J gave up 4 bases, with 21 bases separating them. The CDR3: CSAEDPDLGVYNEQFF. The CDR3 DNA reads TGCAGTGCTGAAGACCCCGATCTGGGGGTGTACAATGAGCAGTTCTTC.

In its sample, this clonotype was seen many times. The CDR3 protein is CASSTDRGGSPLHF. In DNA, the CDR3 is TGCGCCAGCAGCACAGACAGGGGTGGTTCACCCCTCCACTTT. The chain has TRBV5-1 and TRBJ1-6; 8 positions match TRBD1. Losses at the gene ends were 4 bases for V and 9 bases for J; bases not matched to a gene: 6. The germline CDR1 and CDR2 sequences are SGHRS and YFSETQ. This CDR3 is built from 14 residues.

The table lists this clonotype with a few counts. This rearrangement joins TRBV5-5 to TRBJ2-1; TRBD1 matches 8 bases. The junction had 3 bases not matched to a gene; V was cut back by 0 bases and J by 4 bases. CDR1 is SGHKS, CDR2 YYEKEE, per germline (reference sequence). The CDR3 consists of 15 residues. The DNA of the CDR3 is TGTGCCAGCAGCTTGGGACAGGGGATTTACAATGAGCAGTTCTTC. The encoded protein is CASSLGQGIYNEQFF.

The table lists this clonotype with many counts. The rearrangement joins TRBV4-1 to TRBJ2-3, with 8 bases matching TRBD2. The CDR3 spans 20 residues. V shed 0 bases, J shed 2 bases, and the junction held 16 bases outside the gene matches. Germline V gives CDR1 MGHRA, CDR2 YSYEKL. This chain's CDR3 is CASSQDETAGALIFTDTQYF. As DNA, the CDR3 is TGCGCCAGCAGCCAAGATGAAACAGCGGGGGCCTTAATTTTCACAGATACGCAGTATTTT.

In its sample, this clonotype was seen many times. This chain joins TRBV28 and TRBJ2-1; 10 bases fit TRBD2. Germline CDR1 reads MDHEN; CDR2 reads SYDVKM. This CDR3 is 17 amino acids long. Trimming removed 7 bases from V and 7 bases from J; junction bases left unmatched: 16. CDR3 in amino acids: CASTAAGSSGGPNEQFF. DNA of the CDR3: TGTGCCAGCACCGCGGCTGGGAGTAGCGGGGGGCCTAATGAGCAGTTCTTC.

This clonotype was seen ten or more times. The rearrangement joins TRBV5-1 to TRBJ2-1, with TRBD1 matching over 10 bases. V trimming: 4 bases; J trimming: 7 bases; junction bases outside the gene matches: 8. The CDR3 has 15 amino acids. Germline V gives CDR1 SGHRS, CDR2 YFSETQ. The CDR3: CASSHGTGVGNEQFF. The CDR3 DNA is TGCGCCAGCAGCCATGGGACAGGGGTCGGGAATGAGCAGTTCTTC.

The sample holds a few counts of this clonotype. This chain links TRBV10-3 with TRBJ2-2; a weak D match, TRBD1 (7 bases). Germline assignment: CDR1 ENHRY and CDR2 SYGVKD. CDR3 length equals 13 residues. The V end lost 10 bases, the J end lost 4 bases, and 13 bases lay between the germline ends. CDR3 sequence (DNA): TGTGCCACCTCAGGGGGACTCACCGGGGAGCTGTTTTTT. This encodes CATSGGLTGELFF.

This clonotype has ten or more counts. The chain uses TRBV5-1 and TRBJ1-5; 9 positions agree with TRBD1. The CDR3 covers 15 residues. V gave up 0 bases and J gave up 6 bases; unmatched junction bases: 4. CDR1 and CDR2 from the germline V gene are SGHRS and YFSETQ. The CDR3 bases are TGCGCCAGCAGCTTGGACAGGGGGCTGGGTCAGCCCCAGCATTTT. Translated, it gives CASSLDRGLGQPQHF.

The sample holds a few counts of this clonotype. For the CDR3, the DNA is TGCAGTGCTAGTGCTGGCGGGGCGTACAATGAGCAGTTCTTC. Translation gives CSASAGGAYNEQFF. The chain links TRBV20-1 to TRBJ2-1; perhaps TRBD2 as D (6 bases). Germline V gene lookup returns CDR1 DFQATT and CDR2 SNEGSKA (reference sequence). V gave up 3 bases and J gave up 4 bases, with 13 bases separating them. The CDR3 is made up of 14 amino acids.

CDR3 nucleotide sequence: TGCGCCAGCAGCCGGGGGGGGCCGGAAACCGGGGAGCTGTTTTTT. Translating gives CASSRGGPETGELFF. The V gene is TRBV5-1, the J gene TRBJ2-2; 8 bases are a match to TRBD2. The germline gives CDR1 SGHRS, CDR2 YFSETQ. The junction had 7 bases not matched to a gene; V was cut back by 4 bases and J by 5 bases. CDR3 length equals 15 residues.

In this sample, this clonotype turned up many times. The chain employs TRBV5-1 and TRBJ2-3; D remains ambiguous. The V end lost 5 bases, the J end lost 0 bases, and 7 bases lay between the germline ends. The germline V gene encodes CDR1 SGHRS and CDR2 YFSETQ. The CDR3 loop spans 13 amino acids. The CDR3 region is CASSYRSTDTQYF. CDR3 nucleotide sequence: TGCGCCAGCAGTTACAGAAGCACAGATACGCAGTATTTT.

This clonotype came up many times. The CDR3 bases are TGCGCCAGCAGCTCGGACAGGGGCGACTATGGCTACACCTTC. This codes for CASSSDRGDYGYTF. The chain couples TRBV5-1 to TRBJ1-2; 9 bases match TRBD1. CDR1 is SGHRS and CDR2 is YFSETQ in the germline V gene. The CDR3 runs to 14 residues. V dropped 3 bases and J dropped 3; count of bases not matched to a gene: 3.

Ten or more counts support this clonotype. The V and J genes are TRBV12-5 and TRBJ2-1; D perhaps matches TRBD2 (6 bases). Germline CDR1 reads LGHNT; CDR2 reads FRNRAP. The CDR3 has 16 residues. Trimming left V 5 bases short and J 0 bases short, with 14 bases between. CDR3 sequence (DNA): TGTGCTAGTGGTGCCGGGGGACCGAGCTCCTACAATGAGCAGTTCTTC. It encodes CASGAGGPSSYNEQFF.

This clonotype came up many times. V and J are TRBV2 and TRBJ2-2; weak D call: TRBD2 (5 bases). The CDR3 spans 11 residues. V shed 8 bases and J shed 5 bases, with 6 bases lying between them. The germline CDR1 and CDR2 sequences are SNHLY and FYNNEI. CDR3 DNA sequence: TGTGCCAGCTTAGCGACCGGGGAGCTGTTTTTT. Translated, it gives CASLATGELFF.

The chain combines TRBV5-1 with TRBJ2-5; possible D gene TRBD2, 6 bases. The CDR3 extends over 14 amino acids. Germline-derived CDR1 and CDR2 are SGHRS and YFSETQ. V dropped 0 bases and J dropped 5 bases, with 11 bases sitting between them. This CDR3 is CASSLADGRETQYF. The CDR3 nucleotides read TGCGCCAGCAGCTTGGCCGATGGGAGGGAGACCCAGTACTTC. Complete variable domain (other parts from reference TRBV5-1 and TRBJ2-5): KAGVTQTPRYLIKTRGQQVTLSCSPISGHRSVSWYQQTPGQGLQFLFEYFSETQRNKGNFPGRFSGRQFSNSRSEMNVSTLELGDSALYLCASSLADGRETQYFGPGTRLLVL.